Below, 16 T cell receptor beta chains from the same sample are listed, as sequenced in a study of control samples from healthy donors and cancer patients. Sequencing used immunoSEQ multiplex PCR; TCRdb keeps in-frame clones, though not all of them. The sample consists of around 150,000 clones, about 87% of them appearing once. What was sequenced was blood. Receptor source: a man aged 30 to 45 in good health.

The rearrangement links TRBV28 to TRBJ1-2; no clear D. There are 19 residues in the CDR3. V was pared by 0 bases and J by 0 bases, with 20 bases between. Germline-derived CDR1 and CDR2 are MDHEN and SYDVKM. The CDR3 region is CASSLWLASDKPSNYGYTF. CDR3 DNA sequence: TGTGCCAGCAGTTTATGGTTGGCGTCAGATAAACCTTCTAACTATGGCTACACCTTC.

V and J are TRBV9 and TRBJ1-1; 9 nucleotides line up with TRBD1. The CDR3 length is 15 residues. Germline CDR1 is SGDLS and CDR2 is YYNGEE. Trimming took 3 bases from V and 5 from J; bases not matched to a gene: 8. DNA for the CDR3: TGTGCCAGCAGCGGACCACAGGGGGCTCAAACTGAAGCTTTCTTT. Translating it yields CASSGPQGAQTEAFF.

The chain carries TRBV5-5 and TRBJ2-1; TRBD2 matches at 8 bases. CDR1 and CDR2 from the germline V gene are SGHKS and YYEKEE (reference sequence). Germline trimming cut 0 bases from V and 7 bases from J; bases unmatched to any gene: 15. This CDR3 comprises 18 residues. The CDR3 DNA follows: TGTGCCAGCAGCTTGGATTTCCGGCTGACTAGCGTGACTAATGAGCAGTTCTTC. Its protein is CASSLDFRLTSVTNEQFF.

This chain links TRBV2 with TRBJ2-3; the match to TRBD1 covers 9 bases. V lost 6 bases, J lost 5 bases, and 6 bases stayed unmatched. The CDR3 extends over 14 amino acids. Looked up from germline, CDR1 is SNHLY and CDR2 is FYNNEI. In nucleotides, the CDR3 is TGTGCCAGCAGGCCGGGACAGGGACAAGATACGCAGTATTTT. It translates to CASRPGQGQDTQYF.

The CDR3 protein is CASKGQGIAETQYF. The CDR3 nucleotides read TGTGCCAGCAAGGGACAGGGGATCGCAGAGACCCAGTACTTC. The rearrangement uses TRBV2 and TRBJ2-5, with TRBD1 matching 10 bases. The CDR3 consists of 14 residues. Germline values: CDR1 SNHLY, CDR2 FYNNEI. The J segment lost 4 bases and the V segment lost 7 bases, leaving 6 bases of the junction unmatched.

The rearrangement links TRBV19 to TRBJ2-1, with a tentative D call TRBD2 (5 bases). Germline V gene data show CDR1 as LNHDA and CDR2 as SQIVND (reference sequence). CDR3 length: 11 residues. Trimming shortened V by 7 bases and J by 10 bases, and 11 bases separated the two germline ends. This chain's CDR3 is CASTRGWEQFF. The CDR3, as DNA: TGTGCCAGTACAAGAGGGTGGGAGCAGTTCTTC.

The rearrangement uses TRBV9 and TRBJ2-7; weak D call: TRBD2 (5 bases). CDR1 is SGDLS and CDR2 is YYNGEE in the germline V gene. V dropped 3 bases and J dropped 2 bases, with 15 bases sitting between them. The CDR3 sequence is 15 residues long. CDR3 region: CASSAFPGWAYEQYF. DNA of the CDR3: TGTGCCAGCAGCGCATTCCCGGGGTGGGCCTACGAGCAGTACTTC.

In the case of this clone: The identical CDR3 is also encoded by other nucleotide sequences in the sample. V and J are TRBV5-1 and TRBJ2-7; possibly TRBD2 for D (5 bases). CDR3 length: 14 amino acids. CDR1 SGHRS and CDR2 YFSETQ come from the germline V gene. The V end was cut by 2 bases, the J end by 3 bases, with 12 bases between. The CDR3 sequence: CASSLRGEVYEQYF. The DNA of the CDR3 is TGCGCCAGCAGCTTACGGGGTGAGGTCTACGAGCAGTACTTC.

The chain is built from TRBV3-1 (or the pseudogene TRBV3-2) and TRBJ1-1; D is possibly TRBD1 (6 bases). The germline gives CDR1 LGHDT, CDR2 YNNKEL (reference sequence). Trimming pared 6 bases from V and 3 bases from J, leaving 17 bases between. This CDR3 spans 15 amino acids. CDR3 residues: CASRYSGTKHTEAFF. CDR3 nucleotides: TGTGCCAGCAGGTACAGTGGGACAAAACACACTGAAGCTTTCTTT.

This sequence joins TRBV19 and TRBJ2-2; no clear D gene. V was trimmed by 10 bases and J by 1 base, leaving 13 bases between them. Germline CDR1 LNHDA, CDR2 SQIVND (reference sequence). CDR3 length: 14 amino acids. CDR3 amino acids: CATDGQENTGELFF. The CDR3, as DNA: TGTGCCACCGATGGCCAGGAGAACACCGGGGAGCTGTTTTTT.

CDR3 DNA sequence: TGTGCCAGCAGTTACTCGAGTCTAGCCACCGGGGAGCTGTTTTTT. It encodes CASSYSSLATGELFF. The V call is TRBV6-5, the J call TRBJ2-2; D perhaps matches TRBD2 (5 bases). The CDR3 length is 15 residues. The germline gives CDR1 MNHEY, CDR2 SVGAGI. V dropped 0 bases and J dropped 4 bases, with 9 bases sitting between them.

CDR3 sequence reads: CASSSYRGGSYEQYF. The CDR3 DNA reads TGTGCCAGCAGTTCTTACAGGGGTGGCTCCTACGAGCAGTACTTC. The genes are TRBV6-5 and TRBJ2-7; 7 nucleotides line up with TRBD1. V lost 4 bases and J lost 0; bases outside the gene matches: 6. Germline CDR1 and CDR2: MNHEY and SVGAGI. The CDR3 has 15 residues.

The CDR3 nucleotides read TGTGCCAGCTCACCACCGGGCGGTCCCTATCTGAACAATCAGCCCCAGCATTTT. Translating gives CASSPPGGPYLNNQPQHF. V usage is TRBV18 and J usage is TRBJ1-5; unclear D gene. The CDR3 sequence is 18 residues long. Per the germline V gene, CDR1 is KGHSH and CDR2 is LQKENI. The V end was cut by 0 bases, the J end by 3 bases, with 18 bases between.

The CDR3 region has the DNA TGTGCCACAGAATCAGGGGACTACGAGCAGTACTTC. As protein: CATESGDYEQYF. The J gene is TRBJ2-7, the V gene TRBV28; D perhaps matches TRBD1 (6 bases). Germline CDR1 and CDR2: MDHEN and SYDVKM. The ends were cut back, 10 bases at V and 3 bases at J, with 13 bases in the middle. The CDR3 totals 12 residues. Looking up the rest from reference TRBV28 and TRBJ2-7 gives the full variable domain: DVKVTQSSRYLVKRTGEKVFLECVQDMDHENMFWYRQDPGLGLRLIYFSYDVKMKEKGDIPEGYSVSREKKERFSLILESASTNQTSMYLCATESGDYEQYFGPGTRLTVT.

The chain has TRBV2 and TRBJ1-1; tentatively, D is TRBD1 (6 bases). The germline V gene has CDR1 SNHLY and CDR2 FYNNEI. CDR3 size: 14 residues. Trimming cost V 8 bases and J 0 bases, with 13 bases left between them. The CDR3, as DNA: TGTGCCAGCCGACGACAGGAGATGAACACTGAAGCTTTCTTT. Encoded protein: CASRRQEMNTEAFF.

This chain links TRBV19 with TRBJ1-5; possibly TRBD1 for D (5 bases). This CDR3 contains 15 residues. Looked up from germline, CDR1 is LNHDA and CDR2 is SQIVND (reference sequence). The ends were cut back, 3 bases at V and 7 bases at J, with 16 bases in the middle. The CDR3 DNA reads TGTGCCAGTAGTATCACATCGGGGGTCGTACAGCCCCAGCATTTT. It translates to CASSITSGVVQPQHF.